This record concerns one T cell receptor beta chain sequence. This sample stems from a study of blood T cell repertoires in COVID-19. Study-wide context: Samples of COVID-19 (acute and convalescent) were obtained from the United States, Italy and Spain. Sample material is recorded as cDNA or gDNA derived from T cells, B-cell-depleted T cells, or PBMCs.

As processed by the authors: Amplified reference gene primers provided the basis for estimating nucleated cell counts. Sequencing was performed with immunoSEQ multiplex PCR; in TCRdb, only in-frame clones are kept and a portion is missing. Clone size and V and J calls were adopted from that table, with D and trimming inferred from the DNA. The sample carries some 250,000 clones, 88% recorded once. J lost 5 bases, V lost 3 bases, and 3 bases had no gene match. Germline lookup yields CDR1 GTSNPN and CDR2 SVGIG (reference sequence). The CDR3 runs 13 residues. The sequence came from a woman aged 40 to 50 who had recovered from COVID-19. V gene TRBV30 combines with J gene TRBJ1-3; 8 bases line up with TRBD1. What was sequenced was peripheral blood. CDR3: CAWSRDRRNTIYF. The CDR3 DNA follows: TGTGCCTGGAGCCGGGACAGGCGAAACACCATATATTTT. Looking up the rest from reference TRBV30 and TRBJ1-3 gives the full variable domain: SQTIHQWPATLVQPVGSPLSLECTVEGTSNPNLYWYRQAAGRGLQLLFYSVGIGQISSEVPQNLSASRPQDRQFILSSKKLLLSDSGFYLCAWSRDRRNTIYFGEGSWLTVV.